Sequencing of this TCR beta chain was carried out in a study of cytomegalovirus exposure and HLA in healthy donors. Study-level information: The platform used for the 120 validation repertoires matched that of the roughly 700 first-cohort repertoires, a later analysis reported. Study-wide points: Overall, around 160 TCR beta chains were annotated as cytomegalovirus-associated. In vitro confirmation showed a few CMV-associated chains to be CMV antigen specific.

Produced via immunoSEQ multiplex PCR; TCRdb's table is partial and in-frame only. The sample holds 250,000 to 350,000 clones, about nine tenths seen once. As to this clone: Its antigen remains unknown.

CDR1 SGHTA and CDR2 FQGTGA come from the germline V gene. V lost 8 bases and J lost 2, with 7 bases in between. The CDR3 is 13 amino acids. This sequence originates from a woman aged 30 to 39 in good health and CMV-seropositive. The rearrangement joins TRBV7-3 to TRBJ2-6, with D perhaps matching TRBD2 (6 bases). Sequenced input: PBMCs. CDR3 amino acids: CASGGAGANVLTF. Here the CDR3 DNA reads TGTGCCAGCGGAGGGGCTGGGGCCAACGTCCTGACTTTC.